The clone carrying this T cell receptor (beta chain) was seen a handful of times. Its specificity is not known. This sample is drawn from a study of T cells in localized non-small cell lung cancer. Study outcomes and limitations: Elevated circulating T cell density in blood was associated with longer overall survival. Across samples, adjacent lung featured a median 57 of the top 100 tumor clones.

Here immunoSEQ multiplex PCR was the method, and the copy in TCRdb shows in-frame clones only, minus some. There are under 75,000 clones in the sample; roughly 90% occur only once, and around a fifth lies in the top ten. V shed 4 bases and J 2 bases; nucleotides not matched to a gene: 5. The CDR3 contains 15 residues. Looked up from germline, CDR1 is KGHSH and CDR2 is LQKENI. The sequence was obtained from a male donor at least 60 years old with stage III squamous cell lung carcinoma. The J gene is TRBJ1-5, the V gene TRBV18; 7 nucleotides agree with TRBD1. The material was peripheral blood, obtained before any cancer treatment. The CDR3, as DNA: TGTGCCAGCTCACTCGGAGGACAGGGCAATCAGCCCCAGCATTTT. As protein: CASSLGGQGNQPQHF. The whole variable domain, remainder taken from reference TRBV18 and TRBJ1-5, is NAGVMQNPRHLVRRRGQEARLRCSPMKGHSHVYWYRQLPEEGLKFMVYLQKENIIDESGMPKERFSAEFPKEGPSILRIQQVVRGDSAAYFCASSLGGQGNQPQHFGDGTRLSIL.